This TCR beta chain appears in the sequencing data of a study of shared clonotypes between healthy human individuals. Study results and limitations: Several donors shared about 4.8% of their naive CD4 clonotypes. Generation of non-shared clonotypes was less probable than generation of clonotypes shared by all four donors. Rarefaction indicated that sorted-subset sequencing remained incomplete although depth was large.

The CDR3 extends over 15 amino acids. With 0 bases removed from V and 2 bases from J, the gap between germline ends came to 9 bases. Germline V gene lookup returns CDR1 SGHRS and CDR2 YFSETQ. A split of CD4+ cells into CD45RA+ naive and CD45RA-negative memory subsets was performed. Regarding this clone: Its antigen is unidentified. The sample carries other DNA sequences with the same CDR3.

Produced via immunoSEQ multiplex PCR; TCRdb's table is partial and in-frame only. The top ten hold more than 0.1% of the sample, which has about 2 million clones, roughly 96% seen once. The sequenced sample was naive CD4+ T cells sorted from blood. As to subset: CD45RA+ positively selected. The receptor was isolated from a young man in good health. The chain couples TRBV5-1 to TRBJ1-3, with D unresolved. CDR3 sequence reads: CASSLEGSTGNTIYF. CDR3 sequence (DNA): TGCGCCAGCAGCTTGGAGGGCAGCACTGGAAACACCATATATTTT.